This TCR beta chain was documented in a study of blood T cell repertoires in COVID-19. TCRdb's copy holds only in-frame clones and misses some; the assay was immunoSEQ multiplex PCR. The profile shows roughly 320,000 clones, 85% to 90% of them singletons. The germline gives CDR1 ENHRY, CDR2 SYGVKD. CDR3 length equals 15 residues. The ends lost 10 bases at V and 8 bases at J; junction bases unmatched: 15. Enrolled through a virtual design, the participants were between 18 and 89 years of age and came from around 25 US areas. Two negative PCRs, clearance, or symptom resolution had been documented for recovered Cohort 3 donors.

The origin of this receptor is a man aged 25 to 40 who had recovered from COVID-19. This chain uses TRBV10-3 with TRBJ2-1; 9 bases map to TRBD1. Sequenced material: PBMCs or T cells enriched from blood (not recorded which). The DNA for the CDR3 is TGTGCCACCGCCCGTATGGGACAGGGATCCCATGAGCAGTTCTTC. The encoded protein is CATARMGQGSHEQFF.